This T cell receptor (beta chain) was captured in a study of T cell repertoires in cytomegalovirus infection. The overall study: The public TCR beta signatures pointed to both CMV infection and matching HLA type.

Points from the study as a whole: The study found HLA-C-restricted CMV-specific TCR beta clonotypes dominating the ex vivo response. Cumulative frequency of public TCR beta families picked out carriers of CMV plus the relevant HLA.

Germline V gives CDR1 MDHEN, CDR2 SYDVKM. V dropped 8 bases and J dropped 4; count of bases not matched to a gene: 13. This CDR3 has 16 amino acids. In this sample, this clonotype turned up a few times. What it binds is unknown. One entry per CDR3 protein, called by TCRdb with MiXCR from the reads. Seen here are roughly 720,000 distinct CDR3 sequences, roughly 35% observed once, and the top ten hold about 2.8%. The TCR was taken from a human donor in good health (CMV status not recorded). Some clones in this sample may be carry-over from other donors' samples. The sequenced sample consisted of PBMCs. V is TRBV28 and J is TRBJ2-2; TRBD1 aligns across 7 bases. The CDR3 loop reads CASDTRGGAGTGELFF. CDR3 sequence (DNA): TGTGCCAGCGACACTAGAGGGGGCGCGGGCACCGGGGAGCTGTTTTTT.